The rows below give T cell receptor beta chains drawn from one sample of a study of blood T cell repertoires in COVID-19. Method: immunoSEQ multiplex PCR; TCRdb's copy keeps in-frame clones and lacks some. The sample holds about 300,000 clones, approximately 90% seen once. The source material was PBMCs or T cells enriched from blood (not recorded which). These receptors all stem from a woman aged 18 to 35 who had recovered from COVID-19. Both conserved end residues are part of each CDR3. D genes are given only for firm matches. Clone sizes are given selectively: once, few, many, or a class where the clone is expanded.

.,TRBD1,TRBJ1-2,TRBV29-1,CSADRDRTIRGYTF
.,TRBD1,TRBJ1-1,TRBV7-3,CASSSDRGPPFF
.,.,TRBJ2-1,TRBV28,CASSLAGQSSYNEQFF
.,.,TRBJ1-1,TRBV20-1,CSASSWDMNTEAFF
few,TRBD2,TRBJ2-5,TRBV4-2,CASSQDPASGRAGSGVETQYF
.,.,TRBJ2-1,TRBV24-1,CATSDTAPVPNEQFF
.,.,TRBJ1-1,TRBV6-5,CASTQVLGWHTEAFF
.,.,TRBJ1-6,TRBV19,CASSIDLGAGTPPPLHF
.,.,TRBJ2-7,TRBV5-3,CARSLGQKAPGRYF
few,TRBD1,TRBJ1-6,TRBV6-5,CASSYSTGLDSPLHF
.,TRBD2,TRBJ2-1,TRBV27,CASSFLAGVPNEQFF
.,TRBD2,TRBJ2-3,TRBV30,CAWGSGNADTQYF
.,.,TRBJ1-1,TRBV19,CASSPGVRNTEAFF
.,.,TRBJ1-5,TRBV27,CASSLLGSDQPQHF
few,TRBD1,TRBJ2-2,TRBV7-9,CASRQGQGYHTNTGELFF
.,.,TRBJ2-3,TRBV5-4,CASSLVTDTQYF
.,.,TRBJ2-1,TRBV6-5,CASFIRPGKLDEQFF
.,TRBD2,TRBJ2-3,TRBV30,CAWSRTSGRYTDTQYF
.,.,TRBJ1-2,TRBV12-1,CASSFAREGYTF
.,TRBD2,TRBJ2-1,TRBV5-1,CASSSGTSAAEQFF
once,TRBD1,TRBJ2-5,TRBV7-9,CASSSPRQGAAKTQYF
.,TRBD1,TRBJ1-4,TRBV5-5,CASSLLPTGHNEKLFF
many,TRBD2,TRBJ2-5,TRBV3-1/TRBV3-2,CASSQVILAGGQETQYF
.,.,TRBJ2-3,TRBV27,CASSLMEGGVTDTQYF
once,.,TRBJ1-1,TRBV27,CASSLSTQVNTEAFF
.,TRBD2,TRBJ2-1,TRBV11-3,CASSFGLAGYNEQFF
.,.,TRBJ2-1,TRBV7-3,CASSFPDNEQFF
.,TRBD2,TRBJ2-7,TRBV9,CASSPQAGGPGEQYF
.,TRBD1,TRBJ2-1,TRBV18,CASSPTGQTYNEQFF
.,.,TRBJ2-7,TRBV6-5,CASSSAYFTYEQYF
.,.,TRBJ1-2,TRBV5-1,CASSSDRQGYGYTF
.,.,TRBJ2-2,TRBV7-3,CASSLTPGRANTGELFF
.,.,TRBJ2-7,TRBV21-1,CASSPGGGDTLASYEQYF
few,TRBD1,TRBJ1-5,TRBV11-2,CASSLGLGTGVDQPQHF